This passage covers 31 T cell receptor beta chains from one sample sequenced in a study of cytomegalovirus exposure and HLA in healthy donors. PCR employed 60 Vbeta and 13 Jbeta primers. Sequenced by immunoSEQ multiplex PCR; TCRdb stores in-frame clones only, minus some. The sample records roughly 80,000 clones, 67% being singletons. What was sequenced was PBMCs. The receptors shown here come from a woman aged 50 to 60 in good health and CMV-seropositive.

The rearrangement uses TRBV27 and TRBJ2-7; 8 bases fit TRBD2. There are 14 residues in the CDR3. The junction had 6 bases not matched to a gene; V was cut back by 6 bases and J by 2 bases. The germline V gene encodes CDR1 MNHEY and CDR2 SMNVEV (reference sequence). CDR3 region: CASRPGGAPYEQYF. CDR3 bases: TGTGCCAGCAGGCCGGGGGGGGCTCCCTACGAGCAGTACTTC.

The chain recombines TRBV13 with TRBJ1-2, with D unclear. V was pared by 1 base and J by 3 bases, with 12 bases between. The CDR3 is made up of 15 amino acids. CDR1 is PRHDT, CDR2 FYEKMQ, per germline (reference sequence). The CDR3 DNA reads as TGTGCCAGCAGCTTAGATTCCGCGGCGGACTATGGCTACACCTTC. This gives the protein CASSLDSAADYGYTF.

CDR3 sequence (DNA): TGCGCCAGCAGCTCATCGACAGGGGACTATGGCTACACCTTC. Residues: CASSSSTGDYGYTF. V gene TRBV5-1 combines with J gene TRBJ1-2, with 8 bases identical to TRBD1. The CDR3 runs to 14 residues. The trim removed 3 bases at V and 3 bases at J, leaving 4 bases unmatched. Germline CDR1 reads SGHRS; CDR2 reads YFSETQ.

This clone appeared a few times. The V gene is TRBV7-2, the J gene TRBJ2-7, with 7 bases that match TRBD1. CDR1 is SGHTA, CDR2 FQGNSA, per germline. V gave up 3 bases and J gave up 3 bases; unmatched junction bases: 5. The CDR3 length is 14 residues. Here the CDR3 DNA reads TGTGCCAGCAGCTTGGGACAGACAAACTACGAGCAGTACTTC. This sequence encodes CASSLGQTNYEQYF.

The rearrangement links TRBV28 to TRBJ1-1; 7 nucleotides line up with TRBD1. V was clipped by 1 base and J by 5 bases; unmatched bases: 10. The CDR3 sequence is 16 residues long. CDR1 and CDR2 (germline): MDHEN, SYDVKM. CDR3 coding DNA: TGTGCCAGCAGTTTATACAGGGGTATTTTACGTACTGAAGCTTTCTTT. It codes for CASSLYRGILRTEAFF.

The CDR3 reads CASSPESGLTGSGEWAEAFF. The CDR3 coding sequence is TGTGCCAGCAGCCCGGAAAGTGGGCTCACAGGGTCTGGTGAATGGGCTGAAGCTTTCTTT. The chain combines TRBV5-5 with TRBJ1-1; tentatively, D is TRBD1 (6 bases). The CDR3 contains 20 residues. From germline, CDR1 is SGHKS and CDR2 YYEKEE (reference sequence). Deletions cut 4 bases from V and 6 bases from J, with 34 bases between.

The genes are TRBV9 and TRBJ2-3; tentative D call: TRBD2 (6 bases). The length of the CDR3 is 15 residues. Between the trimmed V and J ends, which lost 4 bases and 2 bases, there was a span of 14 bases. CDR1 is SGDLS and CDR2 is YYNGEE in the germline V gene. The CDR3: CASSLRAGNTDTQYF. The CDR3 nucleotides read TGTGCCAGCAGCTTGAGGGCGGGGAACACAGATACGCAGTATTTT.

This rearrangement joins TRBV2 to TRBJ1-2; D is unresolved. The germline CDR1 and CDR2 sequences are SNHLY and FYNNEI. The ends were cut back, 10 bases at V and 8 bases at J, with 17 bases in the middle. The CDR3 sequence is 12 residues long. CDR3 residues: CATTSQGEGYTF. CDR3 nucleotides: TGTGCCACGACAAGTCAAGGTGAAGGCTACACCTTC.

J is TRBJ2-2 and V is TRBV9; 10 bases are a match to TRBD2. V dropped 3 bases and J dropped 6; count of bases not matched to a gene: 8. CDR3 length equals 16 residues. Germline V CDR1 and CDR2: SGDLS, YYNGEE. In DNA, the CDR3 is TGTGCCAGCAGCGCCACCGGGACTAGCGTGGCCGGGGAGCTGTTTTTT. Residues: CASSATGTSVAGELFF.

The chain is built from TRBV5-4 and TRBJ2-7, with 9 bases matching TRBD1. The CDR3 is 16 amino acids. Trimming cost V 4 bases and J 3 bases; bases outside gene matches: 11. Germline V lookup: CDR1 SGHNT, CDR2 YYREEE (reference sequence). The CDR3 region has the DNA TGTGCCAGCAGCGCGGGACAGGGAGTGAGGATCTACGAGCAGTACTTC. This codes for CASSAGQGVRIYEQYF.

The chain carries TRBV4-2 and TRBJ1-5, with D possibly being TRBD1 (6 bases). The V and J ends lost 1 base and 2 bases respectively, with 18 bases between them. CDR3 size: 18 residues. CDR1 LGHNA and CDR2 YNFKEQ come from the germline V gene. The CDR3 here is CASSQVRGMGRGNQPQHF. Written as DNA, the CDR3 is TGTGCCAGCAGCCAAGTCAGGGGTATGGGTCGTGGCAATCAGCCCCAGCATTTT.

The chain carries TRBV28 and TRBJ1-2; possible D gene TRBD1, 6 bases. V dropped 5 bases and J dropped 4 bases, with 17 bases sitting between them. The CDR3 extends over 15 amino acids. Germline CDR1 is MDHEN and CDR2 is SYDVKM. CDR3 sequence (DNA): TGTGCCAGCAGTCCCCTTTTGGGACAAGTCTATGGCTACACCTTC. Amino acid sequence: CASSPLLGQVYGYTF.

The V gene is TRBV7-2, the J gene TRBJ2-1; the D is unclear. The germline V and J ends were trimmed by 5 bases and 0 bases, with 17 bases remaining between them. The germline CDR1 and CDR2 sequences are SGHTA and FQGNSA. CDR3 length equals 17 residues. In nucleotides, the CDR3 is TGTGCCAGCAGCCCCCAATTGGGCTCAAGCTCCTACAATGAGCAGTTCTTC. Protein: CASSPQLGSSSYNEQFF.

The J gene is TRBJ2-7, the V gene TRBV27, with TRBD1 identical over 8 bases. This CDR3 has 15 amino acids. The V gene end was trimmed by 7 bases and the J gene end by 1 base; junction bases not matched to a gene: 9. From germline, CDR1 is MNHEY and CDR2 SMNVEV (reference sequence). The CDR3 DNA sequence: TGTGCCAGCACTGTCCGCGGACAGGGTTCCTACGAGCAGTACTTC. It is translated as CASTVRGQGSYEQYF.

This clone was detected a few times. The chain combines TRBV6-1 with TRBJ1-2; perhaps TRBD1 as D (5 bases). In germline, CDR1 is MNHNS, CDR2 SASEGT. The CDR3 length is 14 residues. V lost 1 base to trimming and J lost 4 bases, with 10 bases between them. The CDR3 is CASSEDQGGYGYTF. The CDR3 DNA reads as TGTGCCAGCAGTGAAGACCAGGGCGGCTATGGCTACACCTTC.

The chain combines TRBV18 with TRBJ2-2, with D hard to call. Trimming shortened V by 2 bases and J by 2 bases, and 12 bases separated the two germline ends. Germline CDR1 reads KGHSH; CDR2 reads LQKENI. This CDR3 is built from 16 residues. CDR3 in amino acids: CASSPERLINTGELFF. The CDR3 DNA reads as TGTGCCAGCTCACCAGAGAGGCTAATAAACACCGGGGAGCTGTTTTTT.

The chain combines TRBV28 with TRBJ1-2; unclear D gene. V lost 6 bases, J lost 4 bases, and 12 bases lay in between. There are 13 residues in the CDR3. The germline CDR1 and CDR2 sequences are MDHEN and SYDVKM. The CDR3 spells CASSPALGYGYTF. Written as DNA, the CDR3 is TGTGCCAGCAGCCCCGCACTCGGCTATGGCTACACCTTC.

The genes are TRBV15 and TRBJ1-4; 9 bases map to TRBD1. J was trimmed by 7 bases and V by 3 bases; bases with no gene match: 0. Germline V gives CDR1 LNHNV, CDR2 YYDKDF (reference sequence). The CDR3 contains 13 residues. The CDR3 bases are TGTGCCACCAGCAGGGACAGGGGTGAAAAACTGTTTTTT. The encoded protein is CATSRDRGEKLFF.

The CDR3 nucleotides are TGTGCCAGCAGCGTCGGGACAGGGTGGACAGATACGCAGTATTTT. It is translated as CASSVGTGWTDTQYF. The chain carries TRBV5-4 and TRBJ2-3; 9 bases map to TRBD1. The CDR3 runs to 15 residues. Per the germline V gene, CDR1 is SGHNT and CDR2 is YYREEE (reference sequence). The junction had 6 bases not matched to a gene; V was cut back by 4 bases and J by 3 bases.

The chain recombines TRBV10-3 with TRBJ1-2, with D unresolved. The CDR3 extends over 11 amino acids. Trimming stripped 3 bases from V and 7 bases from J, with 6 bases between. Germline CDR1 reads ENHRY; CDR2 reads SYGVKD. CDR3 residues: CAISEGGGYTF. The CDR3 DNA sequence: TGTGCCATCAGTGAAGGAGGTGGCTACACCTTC.

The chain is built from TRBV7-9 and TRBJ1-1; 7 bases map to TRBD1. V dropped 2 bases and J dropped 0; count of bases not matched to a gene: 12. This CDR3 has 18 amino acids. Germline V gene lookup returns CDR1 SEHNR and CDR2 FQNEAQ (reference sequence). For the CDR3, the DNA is TGTGCCAGCAGCTTACAAATGGTCACAGGGGCTCTGAACACTGAAGCTTTCTTT. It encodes CASSLQMVTGALNTEAFF.

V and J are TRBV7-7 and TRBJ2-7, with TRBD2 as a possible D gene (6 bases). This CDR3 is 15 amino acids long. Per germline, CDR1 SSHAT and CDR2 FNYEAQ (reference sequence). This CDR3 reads CASSLGTLQEDEQYV. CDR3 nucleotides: TGTGCTAGCAGCTTAGGGACTCTCCAGGAGGACGAGCAGTACGTC.

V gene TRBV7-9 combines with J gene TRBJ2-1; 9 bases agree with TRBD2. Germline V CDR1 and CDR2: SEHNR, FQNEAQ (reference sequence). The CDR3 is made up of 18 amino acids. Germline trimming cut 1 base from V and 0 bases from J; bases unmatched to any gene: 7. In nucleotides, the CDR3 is TGTGCCAGCAGCTTAGGAGCAGCGGGGGGCTCCTCCTACAATGAGCAGTTCTTC. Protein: CASSLGAAGGSSYNEQFF.

This CDR3 is CASSYSRAPEETQYF. CDR3 bases: TGTGCCAGCAGTTACTCGAGGGCCCCGGAGGAGACCCAGTACTTC. The chain joins TRBV6-5 to TRBJ2-5; D possibly corresponds to TRBD2 (5 bases). Deletions cut 0 bases from V and 5 bases from J, with 13 bases between. Germline values: CDR1 MNHEY, CDR2 SVGAGI. CDR3 length: 15 amino acids.

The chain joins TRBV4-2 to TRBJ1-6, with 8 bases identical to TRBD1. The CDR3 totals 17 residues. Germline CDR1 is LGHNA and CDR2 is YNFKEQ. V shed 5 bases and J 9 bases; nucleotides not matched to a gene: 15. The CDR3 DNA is TGTGCCAGCAGCTACAGATTAGCCGACAGGGGTTTTTCACCCCTCCACTTT. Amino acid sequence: CASSYRLADRGFSPLHF.

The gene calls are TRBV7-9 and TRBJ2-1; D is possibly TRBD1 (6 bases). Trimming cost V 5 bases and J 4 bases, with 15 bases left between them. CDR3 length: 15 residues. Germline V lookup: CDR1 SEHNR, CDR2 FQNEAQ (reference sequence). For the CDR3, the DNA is TGTGCCAGCAGCCCCGGGGACATCGGTTACAATGAGCAGTTCTTC. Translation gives CASSPGDIGYNEQFF.

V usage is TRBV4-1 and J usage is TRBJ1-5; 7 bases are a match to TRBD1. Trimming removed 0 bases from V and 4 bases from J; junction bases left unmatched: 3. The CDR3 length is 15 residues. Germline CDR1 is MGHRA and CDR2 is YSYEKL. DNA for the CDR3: TGCGCCAGCAGCCAAGATGTGACAGGGAATCAGCCCCAGCATTTT. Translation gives CASSQDVTGNQPQHF.

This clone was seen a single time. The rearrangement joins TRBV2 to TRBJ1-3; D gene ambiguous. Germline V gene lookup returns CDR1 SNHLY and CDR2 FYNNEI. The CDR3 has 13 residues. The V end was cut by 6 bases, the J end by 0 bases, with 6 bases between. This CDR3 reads CASRRISGNTIYF. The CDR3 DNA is TGTGCCAGCAGGCGCATCTCTGGAAACACCATATATTTT.

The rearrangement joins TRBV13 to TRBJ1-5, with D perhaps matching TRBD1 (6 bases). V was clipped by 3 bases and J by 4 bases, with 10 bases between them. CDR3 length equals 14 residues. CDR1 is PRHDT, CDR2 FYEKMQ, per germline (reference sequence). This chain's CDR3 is CASSFRTDNQPQHF. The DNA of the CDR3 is TGTGCCAGCAGCTTTCGGACAGATAATCAGCCCCAGCATTTT.

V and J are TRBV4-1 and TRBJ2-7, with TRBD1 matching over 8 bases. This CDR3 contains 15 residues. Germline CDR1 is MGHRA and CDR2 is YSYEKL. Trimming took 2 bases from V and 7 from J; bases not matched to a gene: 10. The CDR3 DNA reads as TGCGCCAGCAGCCAAAAATACGGACAGGGTATAGAGCAGTACGTC. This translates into CASSQKYGQGIEQYV.

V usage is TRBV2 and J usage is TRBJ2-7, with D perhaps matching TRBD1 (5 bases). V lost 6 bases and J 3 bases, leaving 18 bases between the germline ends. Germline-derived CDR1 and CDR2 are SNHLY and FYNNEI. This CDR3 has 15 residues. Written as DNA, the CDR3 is TGTGCCAGCAGGCGGATCAGGGCACCCGGCTACGAGCAGTACGTC. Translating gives CASRRIRAPGYEQYV.